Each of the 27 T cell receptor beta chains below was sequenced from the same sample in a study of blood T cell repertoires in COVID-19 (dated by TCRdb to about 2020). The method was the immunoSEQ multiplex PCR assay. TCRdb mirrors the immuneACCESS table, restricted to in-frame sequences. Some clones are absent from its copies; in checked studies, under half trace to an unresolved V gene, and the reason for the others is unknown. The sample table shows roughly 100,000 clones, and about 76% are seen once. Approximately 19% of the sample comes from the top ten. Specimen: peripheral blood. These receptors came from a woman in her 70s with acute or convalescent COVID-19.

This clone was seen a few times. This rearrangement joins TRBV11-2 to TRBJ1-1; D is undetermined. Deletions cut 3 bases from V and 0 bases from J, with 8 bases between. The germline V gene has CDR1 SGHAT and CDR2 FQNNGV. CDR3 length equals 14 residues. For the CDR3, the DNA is TGTGCCAGCAGCTTGGCAGGCATGAACACTGAAGCTTTCTTT. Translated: CASSLAGMNTEAFF.

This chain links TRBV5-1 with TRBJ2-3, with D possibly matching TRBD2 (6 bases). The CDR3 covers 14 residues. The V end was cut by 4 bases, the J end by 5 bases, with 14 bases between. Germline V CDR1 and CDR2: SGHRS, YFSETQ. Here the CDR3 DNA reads TGCGCCAGCAGCGTGCGGGGTGGGGGAGATACGCAGTATTTT. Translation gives CASSVRGGGDTQYF.

CDR3 in amino acids: CASSPGGASSYEQYF. The CDR3 DNA reads as TGTGCCAGCAGCCCTGGAGGGGCTAGCTCCTACGAGCAGTACTTC. V and J are TRBV7-8 and TRBJ2-7; a possible D gene is TRBD2 (6 bases). The CDR3 spans 15 residues. Germline assignment: CDR1 SGHVS and CDR2 FQNEAQ. V lost 5 bases, J lost 0 bases, and 14 bases lay in between.

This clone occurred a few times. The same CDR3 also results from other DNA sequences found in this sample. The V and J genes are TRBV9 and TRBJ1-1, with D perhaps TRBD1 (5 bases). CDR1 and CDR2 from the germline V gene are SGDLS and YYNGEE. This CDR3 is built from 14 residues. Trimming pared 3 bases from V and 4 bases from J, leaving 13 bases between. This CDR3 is CASSALRGGTEAFF. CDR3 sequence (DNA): TGTGCCAGCAGCGCACTAAGGGGCGGCACTGAAGCTTTCTTT.

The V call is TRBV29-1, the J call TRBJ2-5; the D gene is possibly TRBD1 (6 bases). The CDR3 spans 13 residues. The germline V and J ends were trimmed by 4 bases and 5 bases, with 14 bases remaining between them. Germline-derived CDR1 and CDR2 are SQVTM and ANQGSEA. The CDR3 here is CSVGGRAGETQYF. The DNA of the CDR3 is TGCAGCGTTGGGGGGCGGGCAGGGGAGACCCAGTACTTC.

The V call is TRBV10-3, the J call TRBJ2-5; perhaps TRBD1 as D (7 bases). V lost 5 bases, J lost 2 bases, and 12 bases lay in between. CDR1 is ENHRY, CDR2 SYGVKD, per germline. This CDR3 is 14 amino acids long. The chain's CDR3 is CAISRGTAQETQYF. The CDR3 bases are TGTGCCATCAGTCGCGGGACAGCGCAAGAGACCCAGTACTTC.

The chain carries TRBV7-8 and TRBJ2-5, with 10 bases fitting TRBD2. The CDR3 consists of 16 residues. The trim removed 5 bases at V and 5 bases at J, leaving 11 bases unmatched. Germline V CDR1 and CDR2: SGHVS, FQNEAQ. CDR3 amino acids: CASSATLAGARETQYF. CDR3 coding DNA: TGTGCCAGCAGCGCAACCCTAGCGGGGGCAAGGGAGACCCAGTACTTC.

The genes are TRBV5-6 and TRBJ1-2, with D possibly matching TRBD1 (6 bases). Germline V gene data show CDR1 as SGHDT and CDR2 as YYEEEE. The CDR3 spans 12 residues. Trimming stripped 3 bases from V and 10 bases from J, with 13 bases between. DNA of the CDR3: TGTGCCAGCAGCTCCCGGGACATCTCCTACACCTTC. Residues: CASSSRDISYTF.

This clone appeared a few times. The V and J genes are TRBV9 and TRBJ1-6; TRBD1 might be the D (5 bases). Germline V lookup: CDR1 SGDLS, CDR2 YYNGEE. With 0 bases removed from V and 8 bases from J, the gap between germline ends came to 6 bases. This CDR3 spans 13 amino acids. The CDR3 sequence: CASSVGRDSPLHF. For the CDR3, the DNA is TGTGCCAGCAGCGTAGGCAGGGATTCACCCCTCCACTTT.

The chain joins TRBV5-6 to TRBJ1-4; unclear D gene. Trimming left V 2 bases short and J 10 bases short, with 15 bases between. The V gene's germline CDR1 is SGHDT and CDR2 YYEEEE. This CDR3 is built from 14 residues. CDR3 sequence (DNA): TGTGCCAGCAGCTTCTCCGATTCATTCGGAAAACTGTTTTTT. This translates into CASSFSDSFGKLFF.

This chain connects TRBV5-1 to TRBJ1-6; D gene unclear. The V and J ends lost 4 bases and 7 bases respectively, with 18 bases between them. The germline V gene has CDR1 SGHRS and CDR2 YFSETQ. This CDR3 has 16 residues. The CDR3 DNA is TGCGCCAGCAGCCTCAACGCGGGGTTGGGGAATTCACCCCTCCACTTT. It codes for CASSLNAGLGNSPLHF.

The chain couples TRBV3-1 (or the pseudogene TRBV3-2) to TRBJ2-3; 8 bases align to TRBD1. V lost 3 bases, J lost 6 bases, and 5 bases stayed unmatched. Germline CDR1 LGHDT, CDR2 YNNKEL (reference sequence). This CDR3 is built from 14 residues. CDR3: CASSHRQGTDTQYF. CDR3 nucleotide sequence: TGTGCCAGCAGCCATAGACAGGGGACCGATACGCAGTATTTT.

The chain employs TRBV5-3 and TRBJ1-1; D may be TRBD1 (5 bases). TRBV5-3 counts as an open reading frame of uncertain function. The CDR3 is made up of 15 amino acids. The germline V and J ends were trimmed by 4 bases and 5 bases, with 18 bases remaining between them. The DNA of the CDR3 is TGTGCCAGAAGCCCGACGGAGGGTGGGGCGACTGAAGCTTTCTTT. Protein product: CARSPTEGGATEAFF.

CDR3 nucleotides: TGTGCCAGCAGCCCGAGGGGGGGCCTGACAGATACGCAGTATTTT. Translation gives CASSPRGGLTDTQYF. The rearrangement links TRBV3-1 (or the pseudogene TRBV3-2) to TRBJ2-3; possibly TRBD2 for D (7 bases). The germline V gene encodes CDR1 LGHDT and CDR2 YNNKEL (reference sequence). V gave up 4 bases and J gave up 3 bases, with 14 bases separating them. This CDR3 has 15 residues.

CDR3 in DNA: TGCGCCAGCAGCTTCCCCGGACAGGAGCGGTATGGCTACACCTTC. Its protein is CASSFPGQERYGYTF. V and J are TRBV5-1 and TRBJ1-2; 7 bases align to TRBD1. The ends lost 2 bases at V and 5 bases at J; junction bases unmatched: 9. The length of the CDR3 is 15 residues. The germline CDR1 and CDR2 sequences are SGHRS and YFSETQ.

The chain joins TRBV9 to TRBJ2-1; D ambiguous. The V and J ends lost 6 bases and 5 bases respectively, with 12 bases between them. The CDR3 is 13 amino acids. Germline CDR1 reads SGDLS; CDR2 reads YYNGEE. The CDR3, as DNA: TGTGCCAGCAACGCCGGGTCAAACAATGAGCAGTTCTTC. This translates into CASNAGSNNEQFF.

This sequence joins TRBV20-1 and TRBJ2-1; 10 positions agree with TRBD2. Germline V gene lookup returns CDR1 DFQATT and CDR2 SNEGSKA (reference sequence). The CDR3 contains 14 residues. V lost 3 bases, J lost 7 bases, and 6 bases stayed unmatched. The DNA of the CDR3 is TGCAGTGCTAGTGGACTAGCGGTGATGAATGAGCAGTTCTTC. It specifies CSASGLAVMNEQFF.

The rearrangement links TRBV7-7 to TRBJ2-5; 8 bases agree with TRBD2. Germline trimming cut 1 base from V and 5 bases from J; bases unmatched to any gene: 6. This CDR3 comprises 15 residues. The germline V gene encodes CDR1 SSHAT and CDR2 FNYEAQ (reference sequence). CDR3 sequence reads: CASSLDGGAGETQYF. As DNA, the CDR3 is TGTGCCAGCAGCTTAGACGGGGGGGCCGGGGAGACCCAGTACTTC.

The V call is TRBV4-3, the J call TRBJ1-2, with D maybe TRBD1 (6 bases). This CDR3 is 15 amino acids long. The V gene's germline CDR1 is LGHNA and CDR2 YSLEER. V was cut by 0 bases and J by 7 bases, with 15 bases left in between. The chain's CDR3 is CASSQEGGGGFGYTF. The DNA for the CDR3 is TGCGCCAGCAGCCAAGAAGGGGGAGGGGGGTTTGGCTACACCTTC.

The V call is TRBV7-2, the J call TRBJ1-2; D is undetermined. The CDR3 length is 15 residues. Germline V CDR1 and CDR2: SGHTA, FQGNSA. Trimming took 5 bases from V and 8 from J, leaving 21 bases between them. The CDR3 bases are TGTGCCAGCAGCCCCCCGGGGAGATTGGCCGTCGGCTACACCTTC. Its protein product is CASSPPGRLAVGYTF.

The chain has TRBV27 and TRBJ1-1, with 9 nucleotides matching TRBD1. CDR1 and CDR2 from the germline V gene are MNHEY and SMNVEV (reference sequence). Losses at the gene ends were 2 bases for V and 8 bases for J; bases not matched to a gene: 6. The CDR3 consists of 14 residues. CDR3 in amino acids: CASSLTLGQGEAFF. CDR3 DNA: TGTGCCAGCAGTTTAACCCTCGGACAGGGGGAAGCTTTCTTT.

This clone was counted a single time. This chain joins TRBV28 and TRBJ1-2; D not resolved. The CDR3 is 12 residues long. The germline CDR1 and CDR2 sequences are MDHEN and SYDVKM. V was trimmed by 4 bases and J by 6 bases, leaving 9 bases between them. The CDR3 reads CASSSGEHGYTF. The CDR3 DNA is TGTGCCAGCAGTTCCGGGGAGCATGGCTACACCTTC.

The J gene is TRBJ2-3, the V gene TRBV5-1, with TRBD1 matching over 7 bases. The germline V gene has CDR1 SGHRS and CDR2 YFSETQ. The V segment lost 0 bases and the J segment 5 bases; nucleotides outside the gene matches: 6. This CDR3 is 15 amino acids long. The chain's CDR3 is CASSLAAHRGDTQYF. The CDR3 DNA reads TGCGCCAGCAGCTTGGCGGCCCACAGGGGAGATACGCAGTATTTT.

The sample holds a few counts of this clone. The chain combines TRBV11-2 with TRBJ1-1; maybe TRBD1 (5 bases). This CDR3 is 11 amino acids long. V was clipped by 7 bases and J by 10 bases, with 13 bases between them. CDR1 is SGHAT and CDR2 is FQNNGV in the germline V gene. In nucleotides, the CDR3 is TGTGCCAGCAAAACGCAGGGAGGAGCTTTCTTT. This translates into CASKTQGGAFF.

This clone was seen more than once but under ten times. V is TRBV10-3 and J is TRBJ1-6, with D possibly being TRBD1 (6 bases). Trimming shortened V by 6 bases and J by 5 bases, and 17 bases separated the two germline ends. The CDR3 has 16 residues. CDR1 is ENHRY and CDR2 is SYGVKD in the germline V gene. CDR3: CAISLKGGGDNSPLHF. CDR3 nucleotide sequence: TGTGCCATCAGCCTGAAGGGGGGGGGAGATAATTCACCCCTCCACTTT.

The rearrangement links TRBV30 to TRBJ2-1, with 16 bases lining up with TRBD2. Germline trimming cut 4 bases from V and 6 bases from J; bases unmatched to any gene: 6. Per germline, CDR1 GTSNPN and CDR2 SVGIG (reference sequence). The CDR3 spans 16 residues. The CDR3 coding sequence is TGTGCCTGGACCGGTGGGACTAGCGGGGGGGGCAATGAGCAGTTCTTC. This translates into CAWTGGTSGGGNEQFF.

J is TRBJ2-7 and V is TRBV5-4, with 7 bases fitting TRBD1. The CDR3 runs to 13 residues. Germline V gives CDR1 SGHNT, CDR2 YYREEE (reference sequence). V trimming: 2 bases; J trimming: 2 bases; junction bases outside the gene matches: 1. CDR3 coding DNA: TGTGCCAGCAGCTTAAGGGGGCCCTACGAGCAGTACTTC. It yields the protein CASSLRGPYEQYF.